This T cell receptor (beta chain) was observed in a study of shared clonotypes between healthy human individuals. Trimming removed 1 base from V and 6 bases from J, with 13 bases in between. The germline gives CDR1 SGHVS, CDR2 FNYEAQ. This CDR3 comprises 16 residues. The study drew all its donors from Caucasian adults living in Nashville, Tennessee. Several immunoSEQ plates received, in even portions, the genomic DNA of each subset. What was sequenced on ten immunoSEQ deep assay plates was unsorted PBMC DNA. In the source study's methods: Without quality scores, immunoSEQ junctional reads could not be filtered like full-length reads. Some clones are missing from TCRdb's copy, which holds only in-frame ones; the method was immunoSEQ multiplex PCR. V and J calls plus clone size are reproduced from that table; the DNA served to infer D and trimming. The profile shows some 500,000 clones, around 77% of them singletons.

The specimen was PBMCs. The chain carries TRBV7-6 and TRBJ1-6, with D unclear. The TCR was taken from a woman in her forties in good health. Some clones in this sample may be carry-over from other donors' samples. CDR3 residues: CASSLGRFGVNSPLHF. In DNA form, the CDR3 reads TGTGCCAGCAGCTTAGGGAGGTTTGGGGTTAATTCACCCCTCCACTTT.